The present TCR beta chain was sequenced within a study of blood T cell repertoires in COVID-19 (TCRdb year 2020). Some background on the complete study: Samples covering the acute and convalescent phases of COVID-19 were provided by collaborators in the United States, Italy and Spain. HLA class I and class II types, where available, came from metadata supplied by the sample provider rather than from assay-based typing. The samples were drawn from two sources: the first 160 participants of the ongoing ImmuneRACE study, and 1,254 subjects contributed by 6 global collaborators. The repertoires were released in a freely available public database meant as a resource for research on the immune response to SARS-CoV-2. A de-identified subject ID, COVID-19 status, age in years and sex were almost always included in the sample metadata. The prospective study material was composed of cDNA or gDNA derived from T cells, B-cell-depleted T cells, or PBMCs. Deeply sampled blood TCRbeta repertoires from subjects exposed to, actively infected with, or recovered from COVID-19 were included in the dataset. Results and caveats for the whole study, not just this receptor: Clinical and demographic metadata were provided uncurated, with the amount varying by source and participant.

TCRbeta CDR3 regions were amplified from genomic DNA using the immunoSEQ Assay, a bias-controlled multiplex PCR. On the authors' methods: The number of nucleated cells in each sample was estimated from the amplification of reference gene primers within the assay. Sequence reads were collapsed and filtered to measure the absolute abundance of every unique TCRbeta CDR3 rearrangement. For each sample, productive Simpson clonality was calculated as the square root of Simpson's diversity index across productive rearrangements. TCRdb took this table from immuneACCESS and kept in-frame rearrangements with V and J called. Such tables lack part of the clones; where checked against another copy, unresolved V genes explain under half of the gap, and the rest is unexplained. V and J calls and clone size are as listed in that table; D and trimming were resolved from the DNA. The sample table contains over 150,000 clones; only one count was recorded for 65% to 90% of them. 13% of the sample comes from the top ten.

The junction shows trimming of 1 base on V and 9 bases on J, plus 16 bases between the germline ends. The CDR3 holds 14 amino acids from the cysteine to the phenylalanine. Only the CDR3 part of the read is kept: 42 bases, read in frame from the first base. CDR1 SGHTA and CDR2 FQGNSA were looked up in the germline V gene. As for this clone: Its antigen remains undetermined. Per-base qualities were not stored, and no clone one base away is much larger.

Each collaborating institution followed its own protocols to collect whole blood in K2EDTA tubes. For TCRbeta analysis, collaborators shipped samples as frozen whole blood, isolated PBMCs, or DNA extracted from either of those sample types. The chain is encoded by TRBV7-2 joined to TRBJ2-7; a weak D assignment points to TRBD2 (6 bases agree). Sequenced sample: peripheral blood. The receptor comes from a human donor in a cohort sampled during active COVID-19. The CDR3: CASSLDLRLGAQYF. The nucleotide sequence is TGTGCCAGCAGCTTAGATTTGCGACTAGGCGCGCAGTACTTC.